The 10 T cell receptor beta chains given below trace back to one sample, sequenced in a study of CD8 T cells in Susac syndrome. Reverse transcription of roughly 0.45 to 1 ug RNA used random hexamers. TCRdb redid the calling of the immunoSEQ multiplex PCR reads with MiXCR, one entry per CDR3 protein. The table records about 64,000 distinct CDR3 sequences, approximately 96% of them present only once. The sequenced material came from CD8+ T cells from PBMCs. Receptor source: a human donor with multiple sclerosis.

This chain uses TRBV12-3 or TRBV12-4 with TRBJ1-4; the D is unclear. Trimming stripped 2 bases from V and 4 bases from J, with 14 bases between. The CDR3 contains 16 residues. The CDR3 loop reads CASSLRSRGNNEKLFF. The CDR3 DNA follows: TGTGCCAGCAGTTTACGATCCCGGGGTAATAATGAAAAACTGTTTTTT.

The J gene is TRBJ2-1, the V gene TRBV19; 9 nucleotides agree with TRBD2. In germline, CDR1 is LNHDA, CDR2 SQIVND (reference sequence). The CDR3 sequence is 13 residues long. Trimming at V came to 3 bases and at J to 7 bases, leaving 1 base not matched to a gene. CDR3 residues: CASSMGLANEQFF. CDR3 coding DNA: TGTGCCAGTAGTATGGGACTAGCTAATGAGCAGTTCTTC. The variable domain in full, with the rest retrieved from reference TRBV19 and TRBJ2-1, is DGGITQSPKYLFRKEGQNVTLSCEQNLNHDAMYWYRQDPGQGLRLIYYSQIVNDFQKGDIAEGYSVSREKKESFPLTVTSAQKNPTAFYLCASSMGLANEQFFGPGTRLTVL.

This clonotype was recorded once. This chain joins TRBV3-1 and TRBJ1-1; unclear D gene. V was pared by 0 bases and J by 1 base, with 9 bases between. Germline V gene sequence: CDR1 LGHDT, CDR2 YNNKEL (reference sequence). CDR3 size: 15 residues. CDR3: CASSQDVSSNTEAFF. The DNA for the CDR3 is TGTGCCAGCAGCCAAGATGTCAGTTCGAACACTGAAGCTTTCTTT.

The chain uses TRBV29-1 and TRBJ1-2, with a possible D match to TRBD1 (5 bases). The germline V and J ends were trimmed by 6 bases and 1 base, with 12 bases remaining between them. CDR3 length: 13 residues. CDR1 is SQVTM, CDR2 ANQGSEA, per germline. CDR3 in amino acids: CSVEGLINYGYTF. DNA for the CDR3: TGCAGCGTGGAGGGACTGATTAACTATGGCTACACCTTC.

The gene calls are TRBV5-6 and TRBJ2-3; 7 bases are a match to TRBD2. The CDR3 spans 14 residues. The germline V gene encodes CDR1 SGHDT and CDR2 YYEEEE. The CDR3 loop is CATQAGRSTDTQYF. The CDR3 nucleotides read TGTGCGACGCAAGCGGGGAGAAGCACAGATACGCAGTATTTT.

V usage is TRBV29-1 and J usage is TRBJ1-2, with 7 positions matching TRBD1. This CDR3 region has 12 residues. The V and J ends lost 7 bases and 3 bases, in that order; junction bases with no gene match: 5. Germline CDR1 SQVTM, CDR2 ANQGSEA. The chain's CDR3 is CSDRGSDYGYTF. In nucleotides, the CDR3 is TGCAGCGACAGGGGTTCGGACTATGGCTACACCTTC.

In the case of this clonotype: At one boundary the junction diverges from the germline segment, which might be a read error. V is TRBV12-3 or TRBV12-4 and J is TRBJ1-1; D remains ambiguous. The CDR3 extends over 13 amino acids. The CDR3 region is CASSLAMNTEAFF. In DNA, the CDR3 is TGTGCCAGCAGTCTAGCCATGAACACTGAAGCTTTCTTT.

The rearrangement links TRBV3-1 to TRBJ2-5; weak D call: TRBD1 (6 bases). Trimming cost V 6 bases and J 2 bases, with 13 bases left between them. CDR1 is LGHDT, CDR2 YNNKEL, per germline (reference sequence). The CDR3 extends over 14 amino acids. In nucleotides, the CDR3 is TGTGCCAGCAGGAAGGTCGGACAGCAAGAGACCCAGTACTTC. Encoded protein: CASRKVGQQETQYF.

The chain recombines TRBV7-9 with TRBJ2-7; 11 bases agree with TRBD2. Germline lookup yields CDR1 SEHNR and CDR2 FQNEAQ (reference sequence). The V gene end was trimmed by 6 bases and the J gene end by 5 bases; junction bases not matched to a gene: 9. The CDR3 is 15 amino acids. The CDR3 is CASSYLAGGPNEQYF. CDR3 DNA: TGTGCCAGCAGTTATTTAGCGGGGGGGCCCAACGAGCAGTACTTC.

The chain links TRBV7-2 to TRBJ2-1; 8 positions agree with TRBD1. Trimming at V came to 7 bases and at J to 5 bases, leaving 7 bases not matched to a gene. The V gene's germline CDR1 is SGHTA and CDR2 FQGNSA. CDR3 length: 14 amino acids. The DNA of the CDR3 is TGTGCCAGCACCCCGCCGGACAGGGACAATGAGCAGTTCTTC. It specifies CASTPPDRDNEQFF. Full variable domain (missing parts from reference TRBV7-2 and TRBJ2-1): GAGVSQSPSNKVTEKGKDVELRCDPISGHTALYWYRQSLGQGLEFLIYFQGNSAPDKSGLPSDRFSAERTGGSVSTLTIQRTQQEDSAVYLCASTPPDRDNEQFFGPGTRLTVL.